These T cell receptor beta chains were read from a single sample in a study of blood T cell repertoires in COVID-19. Clones were sequenced by immunoSEQ multiplex PCR, and TCRdb holds only the in-frame ones, with some missing. The sample shows about 140,000 clones, approximately 80% of them seen only once. The sample consisted of peripheral blood. These receptors were obtained from a human donor in a cohort sampled during active COVID-19. CDR3s include the opening cysteine and the closing phenylalanine or tryptophan. Fields, in order: J gene, clone size, CDR3 length, V gene, D gene, CDR3 DNA, CDR3 protein. D genes are given only for firm matches. Expanded clones are given a class, and other clones once, few, many or no size at all.

TRBJ2-2 - 17 TRBV27 TRBD1 TGTGCCAGCAGTAGGAGGACAGGGGTTTCGAACACCGGGGAGCTGTTTTTT CASSRRTGVSNTGELFF
TRBJ2-5 once 12 TRBV10-3 - TGTGCCATCAGTGCGGGGGAAGAGACCCAGTACTTC CAISAGEETQYF
TRBJ2-2 - 16 TRBV27 TRBD2 TGTGCCAGCAGTTCTGGGCGGGAGGGCCGAAGCGGGGAGCTGTTTTTT CASSSGREGRSGELFF
TRBJ1-2 - 18 TRBV19 TRBD1 TGTGCCAGTAGTGCCACCCCATGGGACAGGGAGGAGTTTGATGGCTACACCTTC CASSATPWDREEFDGYTF
TRBJ2-2 - 15 TRBV11-2 - TGTGCCAGCAGCTTGGGGGGACTCAGCACCGGGGAGCTGTTTTTT CASSLGGLSTGELFF
TRBJ2-1 - 17 TRBV4-2 TRBD2 TGTGCCAGCAGCCAAGATCCCACTAGCGGGGAGTTAGGGGAGCAGTTCTTC CASSQDPTSGELGEQFF
TRBJ2-3 - 15 TRBV19 - TGTGCCAGTAGTCCGCAGGTGAGAAGCACAGATACGCAGTATTTT CASSPQVRSTDTQYF
TRBJ2-7 - 16 TRBV9 TRBD1 TGTGCCAGCAGCAAATTCCCCGGGACAGGCGACTACGAGCAGTACTTC CASSKFPGTGDYEQYF
TRBJ2-3 - 16 TRBV6-2/TRBV6-3 TRBD1 TGTGCCAGCAGTTCCTGGACAGGGTTGGGCACAGATACGCAGTATTTT CASSSWTGLGTDTQYF
TRBJ1-1 - 16 TRBV19 - TGTGCCAGTAGTATTTACGGGGCGGGGACGAACACTGAAGCTTTCTTT CASSIYGAGTNTEAFF
TRBJ1-2 - 14 TRBV6-5 - TGTGCCAGCAGTTACTCGAGACAGAGCAGTGGCTACACCTTC CASSYSRQSSGYTF
TRBJ2-3 - 15 TRBV4-2 - TGTGCCAGCAGCCCAGGACTTACCGGGGCAGATACGCAGTATTTT CASSPGLTGADTQYF
TRBJ2-2 - 16 TRBV6-6 TRBD1 TGTGCCAGCAGTTACTCCGGGACAGCGAACACCGGGGAGCTGTTTTTT CASSYSGTANTGELFF
TRBJ1-3 - 14 TRBV28 - TGTGCCAGCAGTTTAGAGGGAGAGGGAAACACCATATATTTT CASSLEGEGNTIYF
TRBJ2-7 - 14 TRBV18 TRBD1 TGTGCCAGCTCACCAGACAGGGGACCCTACGAGCAGTACTTC CASSPDRGPYEQYF
TRBJ1-6 - 15 TRBV7-2 - TGTGCCAGCACCCCAGGGGAACAGTTAAGTAGGTCCCTCCACTTT CASTPGEQLSRSLHF
TRBJ1-2 once 15 TRBV7-2 - TGTGCCAGCAGCTTCCCTTCCCGACAGGCCTATGGCTACACCTTC CASSFPSRQAYGYTF
TRBJ2-1 - 14 TRBV15 TRBD2 TGTGCCACCAGCAGGGGCGGGAGTAGCTATGAGCAGTTCTTC CATSRGGSSYEQFF
TRBJ2-3 - 14 TRBV5-1 - TGCGCCAGCAGCTTGGACAGCATCACAGATACGCAGTATTTT CASSLDSITDTQYF
TRBJ2-7 - 16 TRBV9 TRBD1 TGTGCCAGCAGCGAGGGGTGGGGACAGGGTACCTACGAGCAGTACTTC CASSEGWGQGTYEQYF
TRBJ2-7 - 12 TRBV2 - TGTGCCAGCAGCTCCCAGGGTTACGAGCAGTACTTC CASSSQGYEQYF
TRBJ1-2 - 15 TRBV5-6 - TGTGCCAGCAGCTTGGGTGGGGGGGCCGGCTATGGCTACACCTTC CASSLGGGAGYGYTF
TRBJ2-7 once 13 TRBV7-2 TRBD1 TGTGCCACCGGGACAGACCCCAACTACGAGCAGTACTTC CATGTDPNYEQYF
TRBJ2-3 - 17 TRBV5-4 TRBD2 TGTGCCTGGGCCAAGGGGCTAGCGGGAGGGAGCACAGATACGCAGTATTTT CAWAKGLAGGSTDTQYF
TRBJ2-2 - 15 TRBV5-4 - TGTGCCAGCAGCTTGGACGACTGGGACACCGGGGAGCTGTTTTTT CASSLDDWDTGELFF
TRBJ2-1 - 14 TRBV29-1 TRBD2 TGCAGCTTTGTAGCGGGAGGTAACTACAATGAGCAGTTCTTC CSFVAGGNYNEQFF
TRBJ2-3 - 17 TRBV18 TRBD2 TGTGCCAGCTCACTGCTGGGACTAGTATCAGGCACAGATACGCAGTATTTT CASSLLGLVSGTDTQYF
TRBJ2-1 - 13 TRBV3-1/TRBV3-2 - TGTGCCAGCAGCCGCGGACTGTACAATGAGCAGTTCTTC CASSRGLYNEQFF
TRBJ1-2 - 11 TRBV9 TRBD1 TGTGCCAGCAGTAAAGGGGGCGGCTACACCTTC CASSKGGGYTF
TRBJ1-2 - 15 TRBV4-2 - TGTGCCAGCAGCCAAGAGGATCGCCGAGGCTATGGCTACACCTTC CASSQEDRRGYGYTF
TRBJ2-2 - 13 TRBV3-1/TRBV3-2 TRBD1 TGTGCCAGCATCCTACAGGGGGCCGGGGAGCTGTTTTTT CASILQGAGELFF
TRBJ2-1 - 15 TRBV4-3 TRBD1 TGCGCCAGCAGCCAAGGCAGGGGGAAAGTAAATGAGCAGTTCTTC CASSQGRGKVNEQFF
TRBJ2-2 - 14 TRBV6-4 TRBD2 TGTGCCAGCAGCGCTAGCGGGAGCCCCGGGGAGCTGTTTTTT CASSASGSPGELFF
TRBJ2-7 - 12 TRBV6-5 TRBD2 TGTGCCAGCAGCCGGGGGGCCTACGAGCAGTACTTC CASSRGAYEQYF
TRBJ2-7 - 13 TRBV3-1/TRBV3-2 - TGTGCCAGCAGCCTTCGGTCGGTACCCGAGCAGTACTTC CASSLRSVPEQYF
TRBJ2-2 - 19 TRBV10-1 TRBD1 TGCGCCAGCAGTGAGTCGAGGGACAGGGGGCTTTTAGGGGGCGGGGAGCTGTTTTTT CASSESRDRGLLGGGELFF
TRBJ1-5 - 16 TRBV7-3 - TGTGCCAGCAGCTTAAGGTCCGAGGATAGCAATCAGCCCCAGCATTTT CASSLRSEDSNQPQHF
TRBJ2-5 - 14 TRBV7-9 - TGTGCCAGCAGCTTACAGGGAGGGGGGGAGACCCAGTACTTC CASSLQGGGETQYF
TRBJ2-7 - 15 TRBV6-1 - TGTGCCAGCAGTGAAGCGGTGTACAGAGACTACGAGCAGTACTTC CASSEAVYRDYEQYF
TRBJ2-2 - 16 TRBV19 - TGTGCCAGTAGTATTGGGGGGTCGGTGGGCACCGGGGAGCTGTTTTTT CASSIGGSVGTGELFF
TRBJ2-1 - 16 TRBV28 TRBD2 TGTGCCAGCAGTGGACGGACTAGCGTCCGGTACAATGAGCAGTTCTTC CASSGRTSVRYNEQFF
TRBJ2-5 - 12 TRBV19 - TGTGCCAGTGGGCAGGCCCAGGAGACCCAGTACTTC CASGQAQETQYF